These T cell receptor beta chains were read from a single sample in a study of blood T cells in healthy people across ages. TCRdb fed the 5' RACE reads into MiXCR, producing one record per CDR3 protein. The sample shows around 800,000 distinct CDR3 sequences, roughly 44% of them seen only once. Sequencing input: blood. All receptors derive from a man in his 60s in good health. Each CDR3 is given with its conserved first and last residue. A D gene is named only where the DNA matches it firmly. Size is stated for part of the rows, as once, few or many counts, or as a class when the clone is expanded.

v_call	j_call	d_call	clone_size	cdr3_aa	cdr3_nt
TRBV18	TRBJ1-1	TRBD1	.	CASSRTGQTGVRNTEAFF	TGTGCCAGCTCACGGACAGGCCAGACAGGGGTCAGGAACACTGAAGCTTTCTTT
TRBV5-1	TRBJ2-6	.	many	CASSLESSGANVLTF	TGTGCCAGCAGCTTAGAGAGCTCTGGGGCCAACGTCCTGACTTTC
TRBV12-3/TRBV12-4	TRBJ2-3	TRBD2	.	CASSPGGGPDTQYF	TGTGCCAGCAGCCCCGGCGGGGGGCCAGATACGCAGTATTTT
TRBV7-8	TRBJ2-7	.	.	CASSAIDISYEQYF	TGTGCCAGCAGCGCCATTGACATCTCCTACGAGCAGTACTTC
TRBV6-2/TRBV6-3	TRBJ2-1	TRBD2	.	CASSSAGGYLTQFF	TGTGCCAGCAGCTCAGCGGGGGGGTACCTGACCCAGTTCTTC
TRBV5-6	TRBJ1-2	TRBD1	.	CASSLAGQGVYGYTF	TGTGCCAGCAGCTTGGCTGGACAGGGCGTCTATGGCTACACCTTC
TRBV3-1	TRBJ2-3	TRBD2	.	CASTQGLAGFSTDTQYF	TGTGCCAGCACCCAGGGGCTAGCGGGGTTTAGCACAGATACGCAGTATTTT
TRBV20-1	TRBJ2-7	.	.	CSARTQVVGNEQYF	TGCAGTGCTAGAACCCAAGTGGTGGGGAATGAGCAGTACTTC
TRBV20-1	TRBJ1-1	.	few	CSTVRTEVSTEAFF	TGCAGTACCGTACGGACAGAGGTAAGCACTGAAGCTTTCTTT
TRBV9	TRBJ2-5	.	.	CASSLGHSQETQYF	TGTGCCAGCAGCCTGGGACACAGCCAAGAGACCCAGTACTTC
TRBV6-1	TRBJ2-3	TRBD1	.	CASSEGWTGRIDTQYF	TGTGCCAGCAGTGAAGGCTGGACAGGGCGAATAGATACGCAGTATTTT
TRBV5-1	TRBJ2-3	TRBD2	.	CASSDLAGGGTDTQYF	TGCGCCAGCAGCGATCTAGCGGGGGGGGGCACAGATACGCAGTATTTT
TRBV4-3	TRBJ2-2	TRBD2	.	CASSQDAFGGTISTGELFF	TGCGCCAGCAGCCAAGATGCGTTCGGGGGGACGATTAGCACCGGGGAGCTGTTTTTT
TRBV13	TRBJ2-1	TRBD2	few	CASSPGGLGNEQFF	TGTGCCAGCAGCCCGGGGGGTCTGGGGAATGAGCAGTTCTTC
TRBV4-3	TRBJ1-1	.	.	CASSQERGVGEAFF	TGCGCCAGCAGCCAAGAGCGGGGGGTAGGAGAAGCTTTCTTT
TRBV24-1	TRBJ2-2	TRBD1	.	CATSELGQGITGELFF	TGTGCCACCAGTGAATTGGGACAGGGTATAACCGGGGAGCTGTTTTTT
TRBV4-3	TRBJ2-2	TRBD2	.	CASSQVRLAGGATGELFF	TGCGCCAGCAGCCAAGTGAGGCTAGCGGGGGGTGCCACCGGGGAGCTGTTTTTT
TRBV27	TRBJ2-7	.	many	CASSAPPGYEQYF	TGTGCCAGCAGTGCCCCCCCCGGCTACGAGCAGTACTTC
TRBV2	TRBJ2-1	TRBD1	.	CASGLRGQGLYEQFF	TGTGCCAGCGGCTTACGGGGACAGGGTTTGTATGAGCAGTTCTTC
TRBV5-1	TRBJ1-1	.	few	CASSLGEGAEAFF	TGCGCCAGCAGCTTGGGAGAAGGGGCTGAAGCTTTCTTT
TRBV29-1	TRBJ2-3	TRBD2	.	CSVEGASGGALVTQYF	TGCAGCGTTGAAGGGGCTAGCGGGGGGGCCTTGGTTACGCAGTATTTT
TRBV24-1	TRBJ2-1	TRBD2	.	CATSAVAGTEQFF	TGTGCCACCAGTGCCGTAGCGGGGACTGAGCAGTTCTTC